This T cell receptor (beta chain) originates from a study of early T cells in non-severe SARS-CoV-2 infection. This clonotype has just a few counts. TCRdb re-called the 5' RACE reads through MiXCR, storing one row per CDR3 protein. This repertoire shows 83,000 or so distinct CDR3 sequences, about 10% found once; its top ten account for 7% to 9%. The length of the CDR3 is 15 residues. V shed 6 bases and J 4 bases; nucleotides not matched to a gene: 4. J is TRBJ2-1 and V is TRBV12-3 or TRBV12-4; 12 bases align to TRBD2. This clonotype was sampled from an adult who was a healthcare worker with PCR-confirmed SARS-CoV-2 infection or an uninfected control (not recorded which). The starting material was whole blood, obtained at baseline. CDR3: CASSGGLAGYNEQFF. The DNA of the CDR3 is TGTGCCAGCAGCGGAGGACTAGCGGGGTACAATGAGCAGTTCTTC.